Listed below are T cell receptor beta chains from one sample, sequenced in a study of regulatory T cells in long-lasting Graves disease. MiXCR was run by TCRdb on the multiplex PCR reads, yielding one entry per CDR3 protein. Of hundreds of thousands of distinct CDR3 sequences listed, roughly 30% are singletons. Material: peripheral blood mononuclear cells (PBMCs), obtained when the disease was refractory, from a patient treated with antithyroid drugs. These receptors were obtained from a female donor with Graves disease. CDR3s include the opening cysteine and the closing phenylalanine or tryptophan. D genes are given only for firm matches. A clone size is listed for some rows: how often the clone was seen (once, few, many), or a class if it is expanded.

.	.	TRBV3-1	TRBJ1-1	CASSQGNAANTEAFF	TGTGCCAGCAGCCAAGGGAATGCCGCGAACACTGAAGCTTTCTTT
.	.	TRBV7-2	TRBJ2-7	CASSLVGSESSYEQYF	TGTGCCAGCAGCTTAGTTGGTAGCGAAAGCTCCTACGAGCAGTACTTC
.	.	TRBV6-2/TRBV6-3	TRBJ1-5	CASWDGGTQPQHF	TGTGCCAGCTGGGACGGAGGGACGCAGCCCCAGCATTTT
few	.	TRBV13	TRBJ1-4	CAGSLGAGAEEKLFF	TGTGCCGGCAGCTTAGGGGCAGGGGCGGAAGAAAAACTGTTTTTT
few	.	TRBV6-2/TRBV6-3	TRBJ1-1	CASSYSGPGNTEAFF	TGTGCCAGCAGTTACTCGGGCCCAGGGAACACTGAAGCTTTCTTT
many	TRBD2	TRBV11-2	TRBJ2-5	CASSPGSGGSVETQYF	TGTGCCAGCAGCCCAGGATCGGGGGGGTCGGTAGAGACCCAGTACTTC
few	.	TRBV12-3/TRBV12-4	TRBJ2-2	CASTKGSRRELFF	TGTGCCAGCACTAAGGGGTCCCGGCGAGAGCTGTTTTTT
.	TRBD2	TRBV20-1	TRBJ2-1	CSAETSGSYNEQFF	TGCAGTGCTGAAACTAGCGGTTCCTACAATGAGCAGTTCTTC
.	TRBD1	TRBV12-3/TRBV12-4	TRBJ1-4	CASSLRTGATNEKLFF	TGTGCCAGCAGTTTGCGGACAGGTGCAACTAATGAAAAACTGTTTTTT
few	.	TRBV20-1	TRBJ1-1	CSATWWGSPEAFF	TGCAGTGCCACTTGGTGGGGGAGCCCTGAAGCTTTCTTT
.	.	TRBV29-1	TRBJ1-1	CSVDYGEAFF	TGCAGCGTTGATTATGGTGAAGCTTTCTTT
.	.	TRBV7-9	TRBJ2-2	CASSLEVSGELFF	TGTGCCAGCAGCTTAGAGGTTTCCGGGGAGCTGTTTTTT
few	.	TRBV7-3	TRBJ2-3	CASSLRTLGGSDTQYF	TGTGCCAGCAGCTTAAGGACCCTAGGGGGTTCAGATACGCAGTATTTT
few	.	TRBV7-9	TRBJ1-1	CASSTPQESNTEAFF	TGTGCCAGCAGCACTCCGCAGGAGTCGAACACTGAAGCTTTCTTT
.	.	TRBV29-1	TRBJ1-4	CSVEVRNEKLFF	TGCAGCGTTGAGGTTCGGAATGAAAAACTGTTTTTT
few	.	TRBV5-1	TRBJ2-7	CASSQTGTDYEQYF	TGCGCCAGCAGCCAAACCGGGACGGACTACGAGCAGTACTTC
few	.	TRBV7-9	TRBJ2-7	CASTSRAGASYEQYF	TGTGCCAGCACCTCCCGGGCGGGGGCCTCCTACGAGCAGTACTTC
.	.	TRBV20-1	TRBJ2-5	CSAPRDGRPLVETQYF	TGCAGTGCTCCCCGGGACGGACGTCCTCTCGTGGAGACCCAGTACTTC
.	.	TRBV7-3	TRBJ1-2	CASSLSDTHGYTF	TGTGCCAGCAGCTTATCTGACACCCATGGCTACACCTTC
few	TRBD2	TRBV7-9	TRBJ2-7	CASSSPRSGRAQGEQYF	TGTGCCAGCAGCTCCCCGCGCAGCGGGAGGGCTCAGGGGGAGCAGTACTTC
few	TRBD2	TRBV11-2	TRBJ2-7	CASSLEGLAGREQYF	TGTGCCAGCAGCTTAGAGGGACTAGCGGGCCGAGAGCAGTACTTC
.	.	TRBV4-2	TRBJ2-2	CASSPYDLATNTGELFF	TGTGCCAGCAGCCCCTACGACCTAGCGACAAACACCGGGGAGCTGTTTTTT
.	.	TRBV6-2/TRBV6-3	TRBJ2-2	CASSYALAVNTGELFF	TGTGCCAGCAGTTACGCCTTGGCGGTGAACACCGGGGAGCTGTTTTTT
many	.	TRBV12-5	TRBJ2-5	CASGLVPYQETQYF	TGTGCTAGTGGTTTGGTACCGTACCAAGAGACCCAGTACTTC
few	.	TRBV5-1	TRBJ1-3	CASRTTGSGNTIYF	TGCGCCAGCAGGACTACAGGCTCTGGAAACACCATATATTTT
.	.	TRBV4-1	TRBJ1-5	CASSQGVGGQPQHF	TGCGCCAGCAGCCAAGGGGTAGGGGGACAGCCCCAGCATTTT
.	TRBD1	TRBV11-2	TRBJ2-4	CASSLYRGFENIQYF	TGTGCCAGCAGCTTATACAGGGGATTTGAAAACATTCAGTACTTC